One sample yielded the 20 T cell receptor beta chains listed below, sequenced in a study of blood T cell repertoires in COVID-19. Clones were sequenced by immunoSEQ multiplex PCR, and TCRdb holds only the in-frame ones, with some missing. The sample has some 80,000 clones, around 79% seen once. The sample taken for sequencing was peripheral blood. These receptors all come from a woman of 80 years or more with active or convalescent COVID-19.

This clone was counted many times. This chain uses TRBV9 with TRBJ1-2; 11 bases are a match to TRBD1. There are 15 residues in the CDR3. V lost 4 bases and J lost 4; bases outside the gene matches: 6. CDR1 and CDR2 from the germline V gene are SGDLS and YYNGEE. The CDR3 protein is CASSLGTGGSYGYTF. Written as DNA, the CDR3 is TGTGCCAGCAGCTTAGGGACAGGGGGTAGCTATGGCTACACCTTC.

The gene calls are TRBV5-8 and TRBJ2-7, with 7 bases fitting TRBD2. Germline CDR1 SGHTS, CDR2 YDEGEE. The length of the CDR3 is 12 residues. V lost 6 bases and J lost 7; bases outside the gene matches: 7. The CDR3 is CASNVGGGEQYF. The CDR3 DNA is TGTGCCAGCAACGTCGGGGGAGGGGAGCAGTACTTC.

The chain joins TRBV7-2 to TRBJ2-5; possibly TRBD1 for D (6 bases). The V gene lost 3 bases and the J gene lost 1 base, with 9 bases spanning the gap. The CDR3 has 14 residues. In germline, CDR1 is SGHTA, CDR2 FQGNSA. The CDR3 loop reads CASSFSGVQETQYF. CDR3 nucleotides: TGTGCCAGCAGCTTCTCAGGGGTCCAAGAGACCCAGTACTTC.

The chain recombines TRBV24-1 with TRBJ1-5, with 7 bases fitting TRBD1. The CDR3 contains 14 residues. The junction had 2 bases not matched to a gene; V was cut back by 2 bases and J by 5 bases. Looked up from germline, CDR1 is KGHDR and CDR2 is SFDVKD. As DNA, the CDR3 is TGTGCCACCAGTGATTGGGACAGTTATCAGCCCCAGCATTTT. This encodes CATSDWDSYQPQHF.

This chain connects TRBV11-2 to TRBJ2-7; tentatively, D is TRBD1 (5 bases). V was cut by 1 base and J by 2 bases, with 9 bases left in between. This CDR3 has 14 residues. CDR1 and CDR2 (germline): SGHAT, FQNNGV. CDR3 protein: CASSLVQGTYEQYF. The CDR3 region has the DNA TGTGCCAGCAGCTTAGTCCAGGGTACCTACGAGCAGTACTTC.

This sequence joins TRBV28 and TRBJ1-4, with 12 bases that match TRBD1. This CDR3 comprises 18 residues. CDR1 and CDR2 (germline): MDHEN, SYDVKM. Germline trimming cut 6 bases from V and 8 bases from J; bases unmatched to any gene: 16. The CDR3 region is CASSSPGDRGRSGEKLFF. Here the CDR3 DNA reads TGTGCCAGCAGCTCCCCGGGGGACAGGGGGCGAAGTGGCGAAAAACTGTTTTTT.

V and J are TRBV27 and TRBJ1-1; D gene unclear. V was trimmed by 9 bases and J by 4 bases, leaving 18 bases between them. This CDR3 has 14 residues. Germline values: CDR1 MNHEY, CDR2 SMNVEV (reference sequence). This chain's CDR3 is CASTTFGVGTEAFF. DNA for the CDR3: TGTGCCAGTACTACCTTCGGGGTGGGCACTGAAGCTTTCTTT.

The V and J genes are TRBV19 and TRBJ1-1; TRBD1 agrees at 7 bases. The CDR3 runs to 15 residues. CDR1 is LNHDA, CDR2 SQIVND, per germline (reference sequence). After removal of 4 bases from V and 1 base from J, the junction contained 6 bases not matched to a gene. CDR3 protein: CASSNDRVPNTEAFF. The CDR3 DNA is TGTGCCAGTAGTAATGACAGGGTCCCGAACACTGAAGCTTTCTTT.

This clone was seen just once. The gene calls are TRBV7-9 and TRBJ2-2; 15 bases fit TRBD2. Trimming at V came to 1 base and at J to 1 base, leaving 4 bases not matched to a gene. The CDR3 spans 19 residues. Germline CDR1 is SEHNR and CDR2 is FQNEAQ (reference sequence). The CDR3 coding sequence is TGTGCCAGCAGCTTAGGGCGGACTAGCGGGAGGGTGAACACCGGGGAGCTGTTTTTT. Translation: CASSLGRTSGRVNTGELFF. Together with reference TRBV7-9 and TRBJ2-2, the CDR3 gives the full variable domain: DTGVSQNPRHKITKRGQNVTFRCDPISEHNRLYWYRQTLGQGPEFLTYFQNEAQLEKSRLLSDRFSAERPKGSFSTLEIQRTEQGDSAMYLCASSLGRTSGRVNTGELFFGEGSRLTVL.

The CDR3 DNA sequence: TGTGCCAGCAGCTTAAGGAAAGGGGGTGTCAAGGCCCAAGATACGCAGTATTTT. Translated, it gives CASSLRKGGVKAQDTQYF. The chain combines TRBV7-3 with TRBJ2-3, with D tentatively TRBD1 (6 bases). Germline V gene data show CDR1 as SGHTA and CDR2 as FQGTGA. The germline V and J ends were trimmed by 1 base and 5 bases, with 22 bases remaining between them. The CDR3 contains 18 residues. The complete variable domain, with remaining parts taken from reference TRBV7-3 and TRBJ2-3, reads GAGVSQTPSNKVTEKGKYVELRCDPISGHTALYWYRQSLGQGPEFLIYFQGTGAADDSGLPNDRFFAVRPEGSVSTLKIQRTERGDSAVYLCASSLRKGGVKAQDTQYFGPGTRLTVL.

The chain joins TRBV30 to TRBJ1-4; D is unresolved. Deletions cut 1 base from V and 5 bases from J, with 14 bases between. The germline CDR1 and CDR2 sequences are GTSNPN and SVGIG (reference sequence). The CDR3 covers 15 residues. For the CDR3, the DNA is TGTGCCTGGAGTGGTAGCCCGGCGCTAAATGAAAAACTGTTTTTT. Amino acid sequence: CAWSGSPALNEKLFF.

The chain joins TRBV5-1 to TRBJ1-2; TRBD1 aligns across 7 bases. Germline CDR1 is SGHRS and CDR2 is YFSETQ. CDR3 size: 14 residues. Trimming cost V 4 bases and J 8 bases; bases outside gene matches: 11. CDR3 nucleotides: TGCGCCAGCAGCCAGACAGGGCCTATGAACGGCTACACCTTC. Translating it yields CASSQTGPMNGYTF.

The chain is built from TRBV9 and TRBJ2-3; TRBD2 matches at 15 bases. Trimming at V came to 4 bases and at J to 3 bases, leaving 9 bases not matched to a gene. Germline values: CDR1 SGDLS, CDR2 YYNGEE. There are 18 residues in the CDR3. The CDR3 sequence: CASSTPVGLAGGTDTQYF. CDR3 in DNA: TGTGCCAGCAGCACCCCCGTCGGACTAGCGGGAGGGACAGATACGCAGTATTTT.

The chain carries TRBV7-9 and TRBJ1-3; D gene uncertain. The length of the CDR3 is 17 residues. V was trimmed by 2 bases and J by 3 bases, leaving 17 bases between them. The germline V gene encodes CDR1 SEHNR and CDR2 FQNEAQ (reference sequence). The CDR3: CASSLHTSDFLGNTIYF. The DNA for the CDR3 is TGTGCCAGCAGCTTACACACTTCGGACTTCCTTGGAAACACCATATATTTT.

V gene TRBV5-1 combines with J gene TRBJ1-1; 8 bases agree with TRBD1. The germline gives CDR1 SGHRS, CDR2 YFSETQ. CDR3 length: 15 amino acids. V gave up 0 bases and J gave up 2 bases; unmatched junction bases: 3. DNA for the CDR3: TGCGCCAGCAGCTTGGCAGGGGGCCTAAACACTGAAGCTTTCTTT. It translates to CASSLAGGLNTEAFF.

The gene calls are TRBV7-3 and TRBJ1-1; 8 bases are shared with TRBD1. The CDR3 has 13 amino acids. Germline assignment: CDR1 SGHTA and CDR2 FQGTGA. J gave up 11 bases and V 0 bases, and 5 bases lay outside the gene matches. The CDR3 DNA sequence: TGTGCCAGCAGCTTAACTGCGACAGGGGAGGCTTTCTTT. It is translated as CASSLTATGEAFF.

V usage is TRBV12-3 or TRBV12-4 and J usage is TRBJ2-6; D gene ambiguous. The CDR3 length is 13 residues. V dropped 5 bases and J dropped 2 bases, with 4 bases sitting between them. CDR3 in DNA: TGTGCCAGCAGTCTCCCTGGGGCCAACGTCCTGACTTTC. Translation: CASSLPGANVLTF.

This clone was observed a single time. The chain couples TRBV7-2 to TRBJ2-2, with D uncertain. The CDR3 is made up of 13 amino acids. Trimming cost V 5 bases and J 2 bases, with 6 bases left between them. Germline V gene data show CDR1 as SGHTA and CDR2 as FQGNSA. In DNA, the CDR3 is TGTGCCAGCAGCACTCGAAACACCGGGGAGCTGTTTTTT. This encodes CASSTRNTGELFF.

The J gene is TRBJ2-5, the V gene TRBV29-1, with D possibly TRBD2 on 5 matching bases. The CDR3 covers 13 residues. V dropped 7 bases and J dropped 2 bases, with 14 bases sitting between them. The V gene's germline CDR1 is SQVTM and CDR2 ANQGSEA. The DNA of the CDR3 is TGCAGCGCCGAGGACTGGGGACAAGAGACCCAGTACTTC. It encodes CSAEDWGQETQYF. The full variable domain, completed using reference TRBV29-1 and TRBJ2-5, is SAVISQKPSRDICQRGTSLTIQCQVDSQVTMMFWYRQQPGQSLTLIATANQGSEATYESGFVIDKFPISRPNLTFSTLTVSNMSPEDSSIYLCSAEDWGQETQYFGPGTRLLVL.

This CDR3 reads CASSQFGQVSPLHF. Here the CDR3 DNA reads TGTGCCAGCAGCCAGTTTGGACAGGTGTCACCCCTCCACTTT. This chain joins TRBV3-1 (or the pseudogene TRBV3-2) and TRBJ1-6, with 7 bases that match TRBD1. Germline CDR1 LGHDT, CDR2 YNNKEL (reference sequence). V trimming: 3 bases; J trimming: 10 bases; junction bases outside the gene matches: 6. The CDR3 has 14 amino acids.